Sequencing of this TCR beta chain was carried out in a study of CD8+CD57+ T cells in acquired aplastic anemia. Study background: Average DNA yield from sorted CD4+ and CD8+ cells was about 3 ug. CD4+ reads averaged about 11 million in healthy donors.

Using genomic DNA as the template, TCR beta VDJ and CDR3 profiling was carried out. TCRdb re-analysed the reads in MiXCR, keeping a single row per CDR3 protein. Of under 250,000 distinct CDR3 sequences listed, almost 35% are singletons. This CDR3 has 15 amino acids. V dropped 6 bases and J dropped 8; count of bases not matched to a gene: 13. Overall study findings and caveats: In CD8+ cells, Simpson's diversity showed no significant difference between patients and controls. Patients and controls were found to share 25 to 35 CD8+ CDR3 sequences.

A remark on this clonotype: The antigen remains undetermined.

This clonotype originated in a human donor in good health, serving as a control. The material sequenced was sorted CD4+, CD8+, or CD8+CD57+ T cells (not recorded which) from PBMCs. The J gene is TRBJ2-1, the V gene TRBV12-3 or TRBV12-4; 7 positions agree with TRBD2. The CDR3 region is CASRIGTKKVDEQFF. CDR3 nucleotides: TGTGCCAGCAGGATCGGGACTAAGAAGGTGGATGAGCAGTTCTTC.